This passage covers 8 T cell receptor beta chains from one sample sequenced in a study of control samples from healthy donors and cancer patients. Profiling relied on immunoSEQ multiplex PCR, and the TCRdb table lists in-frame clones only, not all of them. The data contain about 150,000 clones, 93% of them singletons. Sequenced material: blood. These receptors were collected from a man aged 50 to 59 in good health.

Here the CDR3 reads CASSQAGETLGLFF. For the CDR3, the DNA is TGTGCCAGCAGCCAAGCGGGGGAAACCTTAGGGCTGTTTTTT. The rearrangement joins TRBV3-1 (or the pseudogene TRBV3-2) to TRBJ2-2, with D perhaps TRBD2 (6 bases). V lost 1 base, J lost 13 bases, and 16 bases lay in between. Looked up from germline, CDR1 is LGHDT and CDR2 is YNNKEL (reference sequence). This CDR3 has 14 residues.

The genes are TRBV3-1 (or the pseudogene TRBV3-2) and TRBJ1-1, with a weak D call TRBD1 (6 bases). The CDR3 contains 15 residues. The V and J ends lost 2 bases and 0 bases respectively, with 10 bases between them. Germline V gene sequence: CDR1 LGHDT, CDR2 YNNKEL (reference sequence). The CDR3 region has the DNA TGTGCCAGCAGCCAACTCGGGGGCATGAACACTGAAGCTTTCTTT. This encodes CASSQLGGMNTEAFF.

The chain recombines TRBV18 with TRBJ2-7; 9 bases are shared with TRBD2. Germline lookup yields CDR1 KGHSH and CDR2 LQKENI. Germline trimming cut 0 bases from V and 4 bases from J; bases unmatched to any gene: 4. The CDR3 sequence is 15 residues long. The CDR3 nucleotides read TGTGCCAGCTCACCACCTAGCGGGAGCAGGTACGAGCAGTACTTC. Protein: CASSPPSGSRYEQYF.

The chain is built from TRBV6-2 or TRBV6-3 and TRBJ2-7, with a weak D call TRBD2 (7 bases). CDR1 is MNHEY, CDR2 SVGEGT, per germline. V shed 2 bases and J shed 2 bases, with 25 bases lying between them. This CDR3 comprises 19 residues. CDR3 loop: CASSYVEGGSVRVAYEQYF. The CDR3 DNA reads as TGTGCCAGCAGTTACGTGGAGGGGGGGTCCGTCCGGGTTGCCTACGAGCAGTACTTC.

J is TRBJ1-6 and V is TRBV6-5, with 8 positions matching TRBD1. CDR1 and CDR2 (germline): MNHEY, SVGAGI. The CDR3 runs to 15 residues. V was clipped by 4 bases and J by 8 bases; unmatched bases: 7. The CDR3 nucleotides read TGTGCCAGCAGTTCTTCCGGGACAGGAGATTCACCCCTCCACTTT. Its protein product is CASSSSGTGDSPLHF.

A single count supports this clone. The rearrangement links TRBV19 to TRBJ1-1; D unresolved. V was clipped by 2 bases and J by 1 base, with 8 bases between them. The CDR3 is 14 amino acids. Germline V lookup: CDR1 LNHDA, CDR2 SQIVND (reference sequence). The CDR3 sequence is CASSIIGANTEAFF. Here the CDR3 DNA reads TGTGCCAGTAGTATAATAGGAGCGAACACTGAAGCTTTCTTT.

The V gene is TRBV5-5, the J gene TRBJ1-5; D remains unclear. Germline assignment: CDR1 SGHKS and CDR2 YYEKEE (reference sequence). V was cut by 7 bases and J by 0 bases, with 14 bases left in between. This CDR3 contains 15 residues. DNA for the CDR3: TGTGCCAGCGGAAGAGGGCCGGATAGCAATCAGCCCCAGCATTTT. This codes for CASGRGPDSNQPQHF. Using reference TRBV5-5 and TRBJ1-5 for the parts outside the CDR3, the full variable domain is DAGVTQSPTHLIKTRGQQVTLRCSPISGHKSVSWYQQVLGQGPQFIFQYYEKEERGRGNFPDRFSARQFPNYSSELNVNALLLGDSALYLCASGRGPDSNQPQHFGDGTRLSIL.

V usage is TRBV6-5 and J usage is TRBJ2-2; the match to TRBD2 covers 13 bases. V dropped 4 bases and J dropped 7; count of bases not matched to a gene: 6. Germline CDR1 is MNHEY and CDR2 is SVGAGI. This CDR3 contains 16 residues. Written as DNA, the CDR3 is TGTGCCAGCAGTTGGACTAGCGGGAGCTCAGGCGGGGAGCTGTTTTTT. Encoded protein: CASSWTSGSSGGELFF.